This T cell receptor (beta chain) was identified in a study of T-cell memory formation after mild COVID-19. Whole-study findings and limits: The finding that pre-infection memory included some responding clones suggested that cross-reactive memory joined.

As for this clonotype: Its antigen is not identified.

5'RACE with constant-segment primers yielded barcoded, UMI-tagged TCR alpha and TCR beta cDNA libraries. In TCRdb, the 5' RACE reads were re-called with MiXCR into one record per CDR3 protein. The table records roughly 250,000 distinct CDR3 sequences, 16% of them present only once. This clonotype originated in a young man who had mild COVID-19 (a few samples of this study predate the infection). Cell type and time point are not known. The specimen was PBMCs or a T cell subset sorted from them (not recorded which).

CDR3 in DNA: TGTGCCAGCTCACCTAACTCACCCGGGACAGGGGGTCCTGAAGCTTTCTTT. Residues: CASSPNSPGTGGPEAFF. The gene calls are TRBV18 and TRBJ1-1; 11 positions match TRBD1. Germline-derived CDR1 and CDR2 are KGHSH and LQKENI. The ends lost 3 bases at V and 6 bases at J; junction bases unmatched: 12. This CDR3 is 17 amino acids long.